At least ten counts were recorded for the clone carrying this TCR beta chain. Trimming cost V 6 bases and J 4 bases; bases outside gene matches: 9. Looked up from germline, CDR1 is ENHRY and CDR2 is SYGVKD. This CDR3 has 15 residues. TCRdb itself ran the RT-PCR reads through MiXCR, one entry per CDR3 protein. Of hundreds of thousands of distinct CDR3 sequences in the sample, approximately 15% were seen once. The source is a female donor in good health, serving as a healthy control. The sequenced material came from memory CD4+ T cells from blood. J is TRBJ2-3 and V is TRBV10-3, with 8 bases fitting TRBD1. CDR3 amino acids: CAIRGTGTGADTQYF. CDR3 in DNA: TGTGCCATCAGAGGGACAGGAACCGGGGCAGATACGCAGTATTTT.